The TCR beta chain under discussion was sequenced for a study of blood T cell repertoires in COVID-19. The wider study: PBMCs, B-cell-depleted T cells, or T cells were the source of the cDNA or gDNA that made up the material.

Sequencing used immunoSEQ multiplex PCR; TCRdb keeps in-frame clones, though not all of them. Of more than 150,000 clones in the sample, about 72% are singletons; the top ten hold around 15%. Germline CDR1 MGHRA, CDR2 YSYEKL. The ends lost 0 bases at V and 0 bases at J; junction bases unmatched: 7. The CDR3 length is 18 residues. Participant age was about 18 to 89 years, and participants resided in around 24 US areas. The sequence was collected from a woman aged 45-60 years who had recovered from COVID-19. Sequencing was carried out using PBMCs or T cells enriched from blood (not recorded which). This chain uses TRBV4-1 with TRBJ1-4; 7 nucleotides agree with TRBD1. The CDR3 DNA is TGCGCCAGCAGCCAAGATTCAGGGGGAATGGCAACTAATGAAAAACTGTTTTTT. Translation: CASSQDSGGMATNEKLFF.